The rows below give T cell receptor beta chains drawn from one sample of a study of blood T cell repertoires in COVID-19. Clones were sequenced by immunoSEQ multiplex PCR, and TCRdb holds only the in-frame ones, with some missing. Of about 15,000 clones in the sample, approximately 78% were seen once. What was sequenced was peripheral blood. These receptors were collected from an elderly man with active or convalescent COVID-19. CDR3s include the opening cysteine and the closing phenylalanine or tryptophan. D genes are given only for firm matches. Only some rows state a clone size, as once, few, many or a class for expanded clones.

>TRBD1|few|TRBV11-2|TRBJ2-4
CASSLRQGMTKNIQYF
TGTGCCAGCAGCTTACGACAGGGGATGACCAAAAACATTCAGTACTTC
>.|.|TRBV6-5|TRBJ2-5
CASDLLNLYQETQYF
TGTGCCAGCGACTTACTAAACCTGTACCAAGAGACCCAGTACTTC
>TRBD1|.|TRBV29-1|TRBJ1-1
CSVGSGGVNTEAFF
TGCAGCGTTGGGTCAGGGGGCGTGAACACTGAAGCTTTCTTT
>.|.|TRBV7-4|TRBJ1-2
CASSLPLAGGYTF
TGTGCCAGCAGCTTACCGCTGGCAGGCGGCTACACCTTC
>TRBD1|.|TRBV4-3|TRBJ2-3
CASSHEAPGTGYGSTDTQYF
TGCGCCAGCAGCCACGAAGCTCCCGGGACAGGGTACGGCTCCACAGATACGCAGTATTTT
>.|.|TRBV11-3|TRBJ1-2
CASSAGDFAPNGYTF
TGTGCCAGCAGCGCCGGGGACTTCGCCCCGAATGGCTACACCTTC
>.|.|TRBV11-2|TRBJ1-5
CASSRPGGNQPQHF
TGTGCCAGCAGCCGTCCGGGGGGCAATCAGCCCCAGCATTTT
>TRBD1|.|TRBV6-5|TRBJ1-5
CASDRAGVSNQPQHF
TGTGCCAGCGACAGGGCAGGGGTTAGCAATCAGCCCCAGCATTTT
>TRBD2|.|TRBV7-2|TRBJ2-7
CASTLRTSGGDEQYF
TGTGCCAGCACTCTCCGGACTAGCGGGGGGGACGAGCAGTACTTC
>.|.|TRBV4-1|TRBJ2-7
CASSPRGAIYEQYF
TGCGCCAGCAGCCCCCGGGGAGCGATATACGAGCAGTACTTC
>.|once|TRBV6-6|TRBJ1-2
CASNKGGYTSGYTF
TGTGCCAGCAACAAGGGAGGGTATACGTCTGGCTACACCTTC
>TRBD1|.|TRBV20-1|TRBJ2-7
CSASIPGTGDYEQYF
TGCAGTGCTAGTATCCCCGGGACAGGGGATTACGAGCAGTACTTC
>.|few|TRBV10-1|TRBJ1-5
CASHTGNQPQHF
TGCGCCAGTCATACAGGGAATCAGCCCCAGCATTTT
>TRBD2|.|TRBV19|TRBJ2-1
CASTLRSGLAGPITHNEQFF
TGTGCCAGTACCCTCCGCTCGGGACTAGCGGGGCCTATTACTCACAATGAGCAGTTCTTC